The source of this TCR beta chain is a study of T cell responses to AZD1222 COVID-19 vaccine. CDR3 size: 11 residues. Between the trimmed V and J ends, which lost 11 bases and 8 bases, there was a span of 12 bases. The V gene's germline CDR1 is SNHLY and CDR2 FYNNEI. On this clone itself: Antigen specificity is unknown.

Findings and limits, study-wide: There were mostly white British donors and more females than males, and clonal diversity was possibly underestimated. Regions 160-218 and 743-854 held dominance among vaccine-associated CD4 TCRs, which spanned spike. A rise in Spike-specific TCR breadth and depth followed two AZD1222 doses. The reported proportion of spike-specific TCRs targeting unmutated variant regions was nearly half.

Assay: immunoSEQ multiplex PCR; the TCRdb copy retains only in-frame clones and omits some. In the table there are 100,000 to 150,000 clones, 90% of which are singletons. This TCR came from an adult in good health. This specimen consisted of peripheral blood, obtained on day 0 of AZD1222 vaccination. The chain combines TRBV2 with TRBJ1-4; possible D gene TRBD1, 6 bases. The CDR3 DNA follows: TGTGCCGGGGGCTTTAGGGAAAAACTGTTTTTT. Translation: CAGGFREKLFF.